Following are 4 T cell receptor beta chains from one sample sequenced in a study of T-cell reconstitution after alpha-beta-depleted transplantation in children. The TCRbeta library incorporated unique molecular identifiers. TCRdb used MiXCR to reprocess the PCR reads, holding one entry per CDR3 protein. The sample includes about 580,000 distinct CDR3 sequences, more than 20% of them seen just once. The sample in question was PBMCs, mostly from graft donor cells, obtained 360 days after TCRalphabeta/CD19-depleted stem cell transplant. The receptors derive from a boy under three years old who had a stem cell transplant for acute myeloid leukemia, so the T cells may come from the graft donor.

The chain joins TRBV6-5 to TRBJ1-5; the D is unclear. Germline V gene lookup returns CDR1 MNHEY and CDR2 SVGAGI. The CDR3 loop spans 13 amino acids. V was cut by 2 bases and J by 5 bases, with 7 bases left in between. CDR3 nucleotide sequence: TGTGCCAGCAGTTACAGGGTTTATCAGCCCCAGCATTTT. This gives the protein CASSYRVYQPQHF.

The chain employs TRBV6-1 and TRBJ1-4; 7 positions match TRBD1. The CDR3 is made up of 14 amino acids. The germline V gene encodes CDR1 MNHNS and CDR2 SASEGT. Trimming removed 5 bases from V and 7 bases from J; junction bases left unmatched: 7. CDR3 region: CASSPDRVGEKLFF. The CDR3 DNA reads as TGTGCCAGCAGTCCCGACAGGGTGGGTGAAAAACTGTTTTTT.

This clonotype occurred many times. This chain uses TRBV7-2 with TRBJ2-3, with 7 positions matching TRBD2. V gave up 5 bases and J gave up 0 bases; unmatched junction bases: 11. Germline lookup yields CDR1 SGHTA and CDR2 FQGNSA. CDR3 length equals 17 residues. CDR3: CASSPNPRGYSTDTQYF. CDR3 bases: TGTGCCAGCAGCCCAAACCCGCGGGGGTATAGCACAGATACGCAGTATTTT. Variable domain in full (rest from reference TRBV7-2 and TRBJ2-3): GAGVSQSPSNKVTEKGKDVELRCDPISGHTALYWYRQSLGQGLEFLIYFQGNSAPDKSGLPSDRFSAERTGGSVSTLTIQRTQQEDSAVYLCASSPNPRGYSTDTQYFGPGTRLTVL.

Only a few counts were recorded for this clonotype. The CDR3 sequence: CSARDPMRDTQYF. DNA for the CDR3: TGCAGTGCTAGAGATCCCATGAGAGATACGCAGTATTTT. The chain joins TRBV20-1 to TRBJ2-3; D gene uncertain. The germline gives CDR1 DFQATT, CDR2 SNEGSKA (reference sequence). The CDR3 consists of 13 residues. Trimming removed 0 bases at V and 5 bases at J, with 9 bases between.